The 17 T cell receptor beta chains listed next were all sequenced from one sample in a study of T cell changes during pregnancy in multiple sclerosis. Some clones are missing from TCRdb's copy, which holds only in-frame ones; the method was immunoSEQ multiplex PCR. The sample yields approximately 40,000 clones, around nine tenths seen once. The source material was CD4+ T cells from peripheral blood mononuclear cells, sampled in the third trimester of pregnancy. Source of these receptors: a female donor in good health, enrolled as a control in a pregnancy study.

The chain combines TRBV25-1 with TRBJ1-4, with TRBD1 identical over 8 bases. The CDR3 contains 14 residues. V shed 5 bases and J 10 bases; nucleotides not matched to a gene: 9. Germline values: CDR1 MGHDK, CDR2 SYGVNS. The CDR3: CASSRPGQGGKLFF. CDR3 sequence (DNA): TGTGCCAGCAGTAGACCCGGACAGGGTGGAAAACTGTTTTTT.

The V gene is TRBV6-6, the J gene TRBJ2-3; 10 nucleotides match TRBD1. Germline loops: CDR1 MNHNY, CDR2 SVGAGI (reference sequence). Trimming took 7 bases from V and 4 from J; bases not matched to a gene: 5. The CDR3 length is 14 residues. CDR3 sequence (DNA): TGTGCCAGCAACACGGGACAGGGGCCAGATACGCAGTATTTT. It yields the protein CASNTGQGPDTQYF.

The V and J genes are TRBV2 and TRBJ2-2; D perhaps matches TRBD1 (5 bases). The CDR3 is 15 amino acids. Germline CDR1 is SNHLY and CDR2 is FYNNEI. The V gene lost 7 bases and the J gene lost 0 bases, with 12 bases spanning the gap. Here the CDR3 reads CASTLRQPNTGELFF. The DNA of the CDR3 is TGTGCCAGCACCCTTCGACAGCCGAACACCGGGGAGCTGTTTTTT. The whole variable domain, filled in from reference TRBV2 and TRBJ2-2, reads EPEVTQTPSHQVTQMGQEVILRCVPISNHLYFYWYRQILGQKVEFLVSFYNNEISEKSEIFDDQFSVERPDGSNFTLKIRSTKLEDSAMYFCASTLRQPNTGELFFGEGSRLTVL.

V gene TRBV5-6 combines with J gene TRBJ2-1; 7 bases line up with TRBD1. From germline, CDR1 is SGHDT and CDR2 YYEEEE. The CDR3 contains 13 residues. With V trimmed by 4 bases and J by 6 bases, 4 bases remained unmatched. Written as DNA, the CDR3 is TGTGCCAGCAGCCCGGACAGGTCCAATGAGCAGTTCTTC. Translated: CASSPDRSNEQFF.

This clone was detected only a few times. This sequence joins TRBV4-2 and TRBJ1-1, with D unresolved. Trimming left V 1 base short and J 4 bases short, with 10 bases between. The CDR3 is made up of 14 amino acids. Germline CDR1 is LGHNA and CDR2 is YNFKEQ. CDR3 nucleotides: TGTGCCAGCAGCCAAGCCACGAGAGGCACTGAAGCTTTCTTT. As protein: CASSQATRGTEAFF.

The V and J genes are TRBV25-1 and TRBJ1-4; D is unclear. Trimming shortened V by 4 bases and J by 8 bases, and 17 bases separated the two germline ends. This CDR3 region has 15 residues. The germline gives CDR1 MGHDK, CDR2 SYGVNS. The CDR3 is CASSGMTPKEEKLFF. The CDR3 DNA sequence: TGTGCCAGCAGTGGGATGACCCCCAAGGAGGAAAAACTGTTTTTT.

The CDR3 nucleotides read TGTGCCACAGGAGCCTATAGCGGGGGGGCCAGTGAGCAGTTCTTC. Its protein is CATGAYSGGASEQFF. The chain couples TRBV10-3 to TRBJ2-1, with TRBD2 matching 11 bases. CDR3 length equals 15 residues. Trimming at V came to 10 bases and at J to 9 bases, leaving 14 bases not matched to a gene. Per germline, CDR1 ENHRY and CDR2 SYGVKD.

The chain couples TRBV7-8 to TRBJ2-1, with 7 positions matching TRBD1. The J segment lost 8 bases and the V segment lost 6 bases, leaving 7 bases of the junction unmatched. Germline CDR1 SGHVS, CDR2 FQNEAQ. CDR3 length: 13 amino acids. The DNA of the CDR3 is TGTGCCAGCAGATCGAGGGGGCGTGATGAGCAGTTCTTC. Translated, it gives CASRSRGRDEQFF.

The J gene is TRBJ2-1, the V gene TRBV9; D may be TRBD2 (5 bases). Trimming took 0 bases from V and 6 from J, leaving 19 bases between them. CDR1 and CDR2 from the germline V gene are SGDLS and YYNGEE. The CDR3 loop spans 17 amino acids. The CDR3 nucleotides are TGTGCCAGCAGCGTAGGGTATCGGGGAAGGAAGCCCAATGAGCAGTTCTTC. As protein: CASSVGYRGRKPNEQFF.

V gene TRBV27 combines with J gene TRBJ2-7; D not resolved. The germline gives CDR1 MNHEY, CDR2 SMNVEV (reference sequence). The V gene lost 3 bases and the J gene lost 0 bases, with 15 bases spanning the gap. There are 16 residues in the CDR3. The CDR3 sequence: CASSLSGGSGSYEQYF. In DNA, the CDR3 is TGTGCCAGCAGTTTGTCTGGTGGTTCCGGCTCCTACGAGCAGTACTTC.

The chain is built from TRBV6-1 and TRBJ1-5; D is unresolved. Trimming pared 2 bases from V and 0 bases from J, leaving 11 bases between. This CDR3 comprises 16 residues. The V gene's germline CDR1 is MNHNS and CDR2 SASEGT. This chain's CDR3 is CASSERADYSNQPQHF. The CDR3 DNA sequence: TGTGCCAGCAGTGAACGGGCGGACTATAGCAATCAGCCCCAGCATTTT.

The V gene is TRBV10-3, the J gene TRBJ1-5; D is undetermined. The germline V and J ends were trimmed by 1 base and 4 bases, with 8 bases remaining between them. The germline V gene has CDR1 ENHRY and CDR2 SYGVKD. The CDR3 is made up of 14 amino acids. CDR3 bases: TGTGCCATCAGTGAGTGGCAGGCAAATCAGCCCCAGCATTTT. Translating gives CAISEWQANQPQHF.

The chain links TRBV19 to TRBJ1-4; 10 positions match TRBD1. The CDR3 is 16 residues long. Germline lookup yields CDR1 LNHDA and CDR2 SQIVND (reference sequence). V was clipped by 3 bases and J by 8 bases; unmatched bases: 9. CDR3 region: CASSISDRGQREKLFF. CDR3 DNA sequence: TGTGCCAGTAGTATCTCCGACAGGGGGCAGAGAGAAAAACTGTTTTTT.

The chain combines TRBV7-9 with TRBJ2-1; 8 bases are a match to TRBD2. CDR3 length: 16 amino acids. The V and J ends lost 5 bases and 5 bases, in that order; junction bases with no gene match: 11. Germline CDR1 and CDR2: SEHNR and FQNEAQ (reference sequence). The DNA for the CDR3 is TGTGCCAGCAGCCCGAATCCGGGGGGGCGCAACAATGAGCAGTTCTTC. This codes for CASSPNPGGRNNEQFF.

The rearrangement uses TRBV13 and TRBJ2-1; D is ambiguous. The CDR3 has 14 amino acids. CDR1 is PRHDT and CDR2 is FYEKMQ in the germline V gene (reference sequence). V was cut by 5 bases and J by 5 bases, with 13 bases left in between. CDR3 DNA: TGTGCCAGCAGCCTCTCAATTGGGCACAATGAGCAGTTCTTC. This sequence encodes CASSLSIGHNEQFF.

The chain combines TRBV27 with TRBJ2-7; the match to TRBD1 covers 11 bases. This CDR3 has 15 amino acids. Germline-derived CDR1 and CDR2 are MNHEY and SMNVEV (reference sequence). The J segment lost 4 bases and the V segment lost 1 base, leaving 3 bases of the junction unmatched. This CDR3 is CASSLWGDRGYEQYF. As DNA, the CDR3 is TGTGCCAGCAGTTTATGGGGGGACAGGGGGTACGAGCAGTACTTC.

This clone has a single count. This CDR3 is missing its conserved last phenylalanine or tryptophan, likely due to a read error. The chain uses TRBV5-6 and TRBJ2-7; perhaps TRBD2 as D (7 bases). Germline values: CDR1 SGHDT, CDR2 YYEEEE. The CDR3 consists of 14 residues. Trimming pared 1 base from V and 5 bases from J, leaving 13 bases between. The CDR3 nucleotides read TGTGCCAGCAGCTTGCGGGGGGCGGGAAACGAGCAGTACTCC. Translated: CASSLRGAGNEQYS.